This T cell receptor (beta chain) derives from a study of CD8+ T cells in alopecia areata. On the study more broadly: It was oral tofacitinib, at 5 to 10 mg twice daily, that treated patients received.

Lesional scalp punch biopsies and peripheral blood came from alopecia areata patients. Extraction of RNA preceded its reverse transcription into cDNA, which served as the sequencing template. Using immunoSEQ multiplex PCR, the repertoire was profiled, and TCRdb retains in-frame clones only, with some absent. In the table there are 110,000 to 150,000 clones, around three fifths of which are singletons. The CDR3 extends over 13 amino acids. Germline V lookup: CDR1 GTSNPN, CDR2 SVGIG (reference sequence). Trimming pared 2 bases from V and 0 bases from J, leaving 8 bases between. The clonotype comes from a human donor with alopecia areata. The chain joins TRBV30 to TRBJ2-7; D gene unclear. Sequenced material: CD4+ T cells sorted from blood, taken at week 0. The CDR3 region is CAWSKGLSYEQYF. CDR3 nucleotide sequence: TGTGCCTGGAGTAAAGGGCTCTCCTACGAGCAGTACTTC.